The 9 T cell receptor beta chains in this list originate from one sample, sequenced in a study of T and B cells in COVID-19 patients. TRB rearrangements were amplified by multiplex PCR with BIOMED2 TRB-A/B primers. MiXCR, applied by TCRdb to the multiplex PCR reads, yields one record per CDR3 protein. The sample has thousands of distinct CDR3 sequences, under 40% seen once. Blood genomic DNA input for TRB amplification was about 240-550 ng. The sample taken for sequencing was blood. All receptors derive from a human donor who had recovered from COVID-19.

The chain employs TRBV13 and TRBJ2-3; D is uncertain. This CDR3 has 13 amino acids. The V end lost 0 bases, the J end lost 4 bases, and 5 bases lay between the germline ends. Germline V lookup: CDR1 PRHDT, CDR2 FYEKMQ (reference sequence). CDR3: CASSLGKPDTQYF. CDR3 sequence (DNA): TGTGCCAGCAGCTTAGGCAAGCCAGATACGCAGTATTTT. Together with reference TRBV13 and TRBJ2-3, the CDR3 gives the full variable domain: AAGVIQSPRHLIKEKRETATLKCYPIPRHDTVYWYQQGPGQDPQFLISFYEKMQSDKGSIPDRFSAQQFSDYHSELNMSSLELGDSALYFCASSLGKPDTQYFGPGTRLTVL.

V usage is TRBV20-1 and J usage is TRBJ2-3; 10 nucleotides line up with TRBD1. In germline, CDR1 is DFQATT, CDR2 SNEGSKA (reference sequence). The V segment lost 1 base and the J segment 4 bases; nucleotides outside the gene matches: 8. CDR3 size: 16 residues. The CDR3 DNA reads TGCAGTGCTAGAGTTCCGGGACAGGGGTCTTCAGATACGCAGTATTTT. This codes for CSARVPGQGSSDTQYF.

This clonotype was seen a handful of times. The chain has TRBV6-5 and TRBJ1-4; D may be TRBD1 (6 bases). Trimming left V 5 bases short and J 3 bases short, with 13 bases between. Germline CDR1 is MNHEY and CDR2 is SVGAGI. The length of the CDR3 is 15 residues. The CDR3 reads CASSERGPPNEKLFF. The CDR3 bases are TGTGCCAGCAGTGAACGGGGGCCCCCTAATGAAAAACTGTTTTTT.

CDR3 bases: TGTGCCAGCAGTGACTCTCAAGCGGGGGGGCCCTCAGATACGCAGTATTTT. Its protein is CASSDSQAGGPSDTQYF. The chain employs TRBV6-4 and TRBJ2-3; 10 positions match TRBD2. Germline CDR1 MRHNA, CDR2 SNTAGT. The CDR3 contains 17 residues. V was clipped by 0 bases and J by 4 bases; unmatched bases: 7.

By proportion, this clonotype is medium-sized. The rearrangement links TRBV15 to TRBJ2-7, with a tentative D call TRBD2 (6 bases). CDR3 length: 14 residues. Germline CDR1 is LNHNV and CDR2 is YYDKDF (reference sequence). V was pared by 1 base and J by 4 bases, with 11 bases between. Here the CDR3 DNA reads TGTGCCACCAGCAGAGGTGGGACTGAGTACGAGCAGTACGTC. Its translation is CATSRGGTEYEQYV.

The chain has TRBV6-1 and TRBJ1-3; no reliable D call. Looked up from germline, CDR1 is MNHNS and CDR2 is SASEGT. Trimming took 0 bases from V and 4 from J, leaving 10 bases between them. The CDR3 totals 15 residues. DNA for the CDR3: TGTGCCAGCAGTGAAGCGCCGGGTTACGGAAACACCATATATTTT. This translates into CASSEAPGYGNTIYF.

Worth noting for this clonotype: It may be a read error: a sequence one base away is much more abundant. V usage is TRBV6-5 and J usage is TRBJ2-7; D gene uncertain. From germline, CDR1 is MNHEY and CDR2 SVGAGI. The V and J ends lost 7 bases and 1 base respectively, with 14 bases between them. The CDR3 length is 14 residues. As DNA, the CDR3 is TGTGCCAGCACCCCTAAAGACAAGTCCTACGAGCAGTACGTC. Its translation: CASTPKDKSYEQYV.

This clonotype was found a few times. J is TRBJ2-5 and V is TRBV5-1; the D gene is possibly TRBD1 (5 bases). The germline V and J ends were trimmed by 0 bases and 1 base, with 7 bases remaining between them. This CDR3 spans 14 amino acids. CDR1 and CDR2 from the germline V gene are SGHRS and YFSETQ. The CDR3 sequence: CASSLGRGQETQYF. The CDR3 DNA reads TGCGCCAGCAGCTTGGGAAGGGGCCAAGAGACCCAGTACTTC. Drawing the rest from reference TRBV5-1 and TRBJ2-5, the complete variable domain is KAGVTQTPRYLIKTRGQQVTLSCSPISGHRSVSWYQQTPGQGLQFLFEYFSETQRNKGNFPGRFSGRQFSNSRSEMNVSTLELGDSALYLCASSLGRGQETQYFGPGTRLLVL.

The genes are TRBV27 and TRBJ1-1; D gene unclear. V was shortened by 7 bases and J by 2 bases, with 11 bases between the two germline ends. Germline assignment: CDR1 MNHEY and CDR2 SMNVEV (reference sequence). This CDR3 is built from 13 residues. CDR3 residues: CASKRMGNTEAFF. CDR3 nucleotides: TGTGCCAGCAAACGAATGGGAAACACTGAAGCTTTCTTT.